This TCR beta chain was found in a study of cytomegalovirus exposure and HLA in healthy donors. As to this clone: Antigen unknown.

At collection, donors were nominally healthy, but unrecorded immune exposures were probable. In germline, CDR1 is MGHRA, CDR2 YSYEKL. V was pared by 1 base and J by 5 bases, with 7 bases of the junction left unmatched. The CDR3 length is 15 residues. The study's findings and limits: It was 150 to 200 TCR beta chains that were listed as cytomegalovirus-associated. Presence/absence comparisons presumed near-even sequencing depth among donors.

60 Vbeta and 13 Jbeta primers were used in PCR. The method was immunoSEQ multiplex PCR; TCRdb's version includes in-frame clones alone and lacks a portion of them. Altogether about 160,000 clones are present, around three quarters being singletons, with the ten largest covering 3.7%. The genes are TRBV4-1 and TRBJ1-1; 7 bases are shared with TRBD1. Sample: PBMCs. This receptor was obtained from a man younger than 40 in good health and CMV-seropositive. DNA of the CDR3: TGCGCCAGCAGCCAAGTATGGGGCAGGGGGACTGAAGCTTTCTTT. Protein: CASSQVWGRGTEAFF.